A single sample is the source of the 19 T cell receptor beta chains below, sequenced in a study of cytomegalovirus exposure and HLA in healthy donors. TCRdb's table, derived via immunoSEQ multiplex PCR, lists solely in-frame clones and lacks some. The sample comprises roughly 330,000 clones, 87% of which are singletons, and about 1% rests with the top ten. Sequenced input: PBMCs. The receptors here all came from a woman between 25 and 40 years old in good health and CMV-seropositive.

V and J are TRBV2 and TRBJ1-4; unclear D gene. Germline V gives CDR1 SNHLY, CDR2 FYNNEI. The CDR3 has 13 amino acids. V lost 6 bases, J lost 4 bases, and 9 bases lay in between. The CDR3 DNA sequence: TGTGCCAGCAGGCCCGGCGGTAATGAAAAACTGTTTTTT. It specifies CASRPGGNEKLFF. Combining the CDR3 with reference TRBV2 and TRBJ1-4 gives the whole variable domain EPEVTQTPSHQVTQMGQEVILRCVPISNHLYFYWYRQILGQKVEFLVSFYNNEISEKSEIFDDQFSVERPDGSNFTLKIRSTKLEDSAMYFCASRPGGNEKLFFGSGTQLSVL.

A few counts support this clone. The V gene is TRBV15, the J gene TRBJ1-2, with D uncertain. V lost 1 base and J lost 4, with 4 bases in between. Germline values: CDR1 LNHNV, CDR2 YYDKDF (reference sequence). The CDR3 runs 12 residues. The CDR3 spells CATSRGGYGYTF. The DNA of the CDR3 is TGTGCCACCAGCAGAGGGGGCTATGGCTACACCTTC.

The V and J genes are TRBV18 and TRBJ2-3, with D perhaps assigned TRBD1 or TRBD2 (5 bases each). CDR1 is KGHSH, CDR2 LQKENI, per germline. V was trimmed by 0 bases and J by 3 bases, leaving 16 bases between them. CDR3 length: 17 amino acids. CDR3 in amino acids: CASSPPRGVPQTDTQYF. The CDR3 DNA is TGTGCCAGCTCACCACCCCGAGGGGTTCCACAGACAGATACGCAGTATTTT.

This chain uses TRBV30 with TRBJ2-3; 9 bases line up with TRBD2. There are 19 residues in the CDR3. Trimming took 0 bases from V and 2 from J; bases not matched to a gene: 15. Germline V lookup: CDR1 GTSNPN, CDR2 SVGIG (reference sequence). DNA of the CDR3: TGTGCCTGGAGTGTAGTGAGGCGGGGGGGTATCCACCCCACAGATACGCAGTATTTT. Translated, it gives CAWSVVRRGGIHPTDTQYF.

This clone has only one observation. The V and J genes are TRBV6-1 and TRBJ2-1; TRBD1 agrees at 7 bases. Germline CDR1 is MNHNS and CDR2 is SASEGT. The CDR3 consists of 12 residues. J lost 5 bases, V lost 10 bases, and 5 bases had no gene match. CDR3 in DNA: TGTGCCATCAGACAGGGACACAATGAGCAGTTCTTC. It codes for CAIRQGHNEQFF.

The rearrangement uses TRBV5-6 and TRBJ2-2; no clear D gene. The CDR3 is 13 amino acids. The ends were cut back, 0 bases at V and 8 bases at J, with 8 bases in the middle. CDR1 SGHDT and CDR2 YYEEEE come from the germline V gene. This CDR3 is CASSLGDMGELFF. CDR3 nucleotide sequence: TGTGCCAGCAGCTTGGGTGACATGGGGGAGCTGTTTTTT.

V gene TRBV9 combines with J gene TRBJ2-7; 8 bases are a match to TRBD1. Unmatched junction bases numbered 4, after V lost 0 bases and J lost 2 bases. Germline V lookup: CDR1 SGDLS, CDR2 YYNGEE. CDR3 size: 15 residues. The CDR3, as DNA: TGTGCCAGCAGCGTAGCCGGGACAGGCCCCTACGAGCAGTACTTC. This translates into CASSVAGTGPYEQYF.

The chain couples TRBV7-8 to TRBJ2-1; 7 bases are a match to TRBD1. Germline V gives CDR1 SGHVS, CDR2 FQNEAQ. The CDR3 loop spans 13 amino acids. The CDR3 region is CVGKGAGMDEQFF. The CDR3 DNA sequence: TGTGTCGGCAAGGGGGCTGGTATGGATGAGCAGTTCTTC.

The J gene is TRBJ2-1, the V gene TRBV6-5; D gene uncertain. CDR3 length equals 16 residues. Germline V gives CDR1 MNHEY, CDR2 SVGAGI. Trimming cost V 0 bases and J 10 bases, with 19 bases left between them. CDR3 in DNA: TGTGCCAGCAGTTACTCGAAAGGACGAACGTTTAAGGAGCAGTTCTTC. Residues: CASSYSKGRTFKEQFF.

The chain employs TRBV9 and TRBJ2-7, with D tentatively TRBD2 (5 bases). CDR1 SGDLS and CDR2 YYNGEE come from the germline V gene. With 2 bases removed from V and 0 bases from J, the gap between germline ends came to 12 bases. CDR3 length: 15 residues. CDR3 DNA sequence: TGTGCCAGCAGCGTCGACACCGGAGGCTCCTACGAGCAGTACTTC. Translating it yields CASSVDTGGSYEQYF.

This clone showed up just once. The chain recombines TRBV7-9 with TRBJ1-1; tentatively, D is TRBD1 (5 bases). The germline V and J ends were trimmed by 5 bases and 7 bases, with 11 bases remaining between them. Germline loops: CDR1 SEHNR, CDR2 FQNEAQ (reference sequence). The CDR3 totals 12 residues. The CDR3 sequence: CASSPRGDEAFF. The CDR3 DNA sequence: TGTGCCAGCAGCCCGAGGGGAGATGAAGCTTTCTTT.

This clone was seen once. The V and J genes are TRBV18 and TRBJ2-3, with 13 bases aligning to TRBD2. The CDR3 runs to 16 residues. Germline V gives CDR1 KGHSH, CDR2 LQKENI. V shed 5 bases and J 3 bases; nucleotides not matched to a gene: 5. The CDR3 loop is CASSSQLAGGTDTQYF. The CDR3 DNA follows: TGTGCCAGCTCATCTCAACTAGCGGGGGGGACAGATACGCAGTATTTT.

The V gene is TRBV9, the J gene TRBJ2-3, with D perhaps TRBD2 (7 bases). Germline CDR1 SGDLS, CDR2 YYNGEE. This CDR3 is 17 amino acids long. Trimming cost V 0 bases and J 4 bases, with 18 bases left between them. CDR3 amino acids: CASSVVPGRGPADTQYF. The CDR3 bases are TGTGCCAGCAGCGTAGTGCCCGGGCGGGGGCCCGCAGATACGCAGTATTTT.

This clone came up once. The rearrangement uses TRBV6-5 and TRBJ1-3; D is unresolved. The CDR3 spans 16 residues. V lost 0 bases and J lost 4, with 13 bases in between. From germline, CDR1 is MNHEY and CDR2 SVGAGI. CDR3 sequence (DNA): TGTGCCAGCAGTTACTCCCGGAAGCTGACGGGAAACACCATATATTTT. Its protein is CASSYSRKLTGNTIYF.

The rearrangement joins TRBV27 to TRBJ2-2; possible D gene TRBD2, 6 bases. Trimming stripped 2 bases from V and 2 bases from J, with 9 bases between. Looked up from germline, CDR1 is MNHEY and CDR2 is SMNVEV (reference sequence). This CDR3 is 15 amino acids long. The CDR3 sequence: CASSLGGTNTGELFF. Written as DNA, the CDR3 is TGTGCCAGCAGTTTAGGCGGGACCAACACCGGGGAGCTGTTTTTT.

The chain employs TRBV9 and TRBJ2-7, with a weak D call TRBD1 (6 bases). The CDR3 is 15 residues long. The germline V and J ends were trimmed by 0 bases and 1 base, with 11 bases remaining between them. Germline CDR1 is SGDLS and CDR2 is YYNGEE. DNA of the CDR3: TGTGCCAGCAGCGTAGGAGGGGGTGAATCCTACGAGCAGTACTTC. This gives the protein CASSVGGGESYEQYF.

The chain joins TRBV5-6 to TRBJ2-6; D not resolved. Between the trimmed V and J ends, which lost 0 bases and 0 bases, there was a span of 13 bases. The CDR3 is 18 residues long. CDR1 is SGHDT, CDR2 YYEEEE, per germline. This CDR3 is CASSLEHKLDSGANVLTF. The CDR3 DNA reads as TGTGCCAGCAGCTTGGAACACAAACTTGACTCTGGGGCCAACGTCCTGACTTTC.

V is TRBV2 and J is TRBJ2-1; 11 nucleotides match TRBD2. The CDR3 runs 16 residues. The germline V gene encodes CDR1 SNHLY and CDR2 FYNNEI. J lost 3 bases, V lost 5 bases, and 6 bases had no gene match. This chain's CDR3 is CASSFGLAGGYNEQFF. CDR3 DNA: TGTGCCAGCAGTTTCGGACTAGCGGGCGGCTACAATGAGCAGTTCTTC.

The gene calls are TRBV23-1 and TRBJ2-3, with TRBD2 matching over 10 bases. TRBV23-1 is filed as an ORF, its function uncertain. The CDR3 consists of 16 residues. Trimming cost V 0 bases and J 4 bases; bases outside gene matches: 4. The CDR3 reads CASSQSSGGAADTQYF. The CDR3 DNA is TGCGCCAGCAGTCAATCAAGCGGGGGGGCTGCAGATACGCAGTATTTT.